This T cell receptor (beta chain) comes out of a study of beta chain features in type 1 diabetes. Broader study findings: The question left open here concerned HLA type influencing TCRB rearrangement.

Comments on this clone: Its matching antigen is unknown.

This CDR3 region has 12 residues. V was trimmed by 4 bases and J by 5 bases, leaving 7 bases between them. CDR1 is LNHNV, CDR2 YYDKDF, per germline (reference sequence). Investigators reverse transcribed all isolated RNA, so they sequenced expressed TCRB transcripts. The method was immunoSEQ multiplex PCR; TCRdb's version includes in-frame clones alone and lacks a portion of them. The repertoire includes over 700,000 clones, 15% to 20% of them detected once, and 0.02% to 0.03% sits in the top ten. Input material: naive CD4+ T cells from blood. This rearrangement joins TRBV15 to TRBJ2-3, with a possible D match to TRBD1 (6 bases). The sequence was collected from a woman aged 18-30 years in good health. CDR3 region: CATSTRGDTQYF. For the CDR3, the DNA is TGTGCCACCAGCACCAGGGGAGATACGCAGTATTTT.